One T cell receptor (beta chain) is described in this entry. Its antigen is still unknown. Per-nucleotide qualities are absent, and no much larger clonotype sits a single base away. The data are from a study of patients and donors after allogeneic stem cell transplantation (dated by TCRdb to between 2020 and 2021). Spanning cysteine to phenylalanine, the CDR3 consists of 13 amino acids. CDR3 DNA only is kept here, 39 bases in frame from base 1. At the junction V is shortened by 4 bases and J by 8 bases; bases outside the gene matches: 7. From the germline V gene, CDR1 is MGHRA and CDR2 is YSYEKL. Library preparation used RT-PCR. Reads for this sample came from a NextSeq 550. The raw public data were reprocessed by TCRdb itself: fastp quality trimming at Q25, MiXCR clonotype calling, in-frame beta chains only. Each entry merges the rows of one CDR3 protein and shows their most common DNA and genes. The sample table shows about 150,000 distinct CDR3 sequences, and 30% to 45% are seen once. Of the sample, less than 60% is held by the ten largest clones.

The chain was built from TRBV4-1 and TRBJ1-2; 7 middle bases align to TRBD1. The sample was blood, either unsorted or a sorted T cell fraction (not recorded which). This clonotype was sampled from a human donor who was either an allogeneic HSCT recipient or a stem cell or donor lymphocyte infusion donor (not recorded which). It is not recorded whose cells these are; they may come from a transplant donor. The CDR3: CASSPWGTVGYTF. The DNA is TGCGCCAGCAGCCCCTGGGGGACAGTCGGCTACACCTTC.